The rows below give T cell receptor beta chains drawn from one sample of a study of immune heterogeneity within non-small cell lung tumors. Via MiXCR, TCRdb re-called the multiplex PCR reads, giving one row per CDR3 protein. Of approximately 14,000 distinct CDR3 sequences listed, roughly 29% are singletons. Sequencing used lung tumor tissue. Receptors originate from a man aged 35-49 years with non-small cell lung cancer. The CDR3 runs from the conserved cysteine through the conserved F or W. Fields, in order: J gene, clone size, V gene, D gene, CDR3 protein, CDR3 DNA. The D gene is left open where the match is weak. The size entry is marked missing in some rows and otherwise reads once, few, many or a size class.

TRBJ2-5 NA TRBV12-3/TRBV12-4 TRBD1 CASSYAGQVGTQYF TGTGCCAGCAGTTACGCGGGACAGGTCGGGACCCAGTACTTC
TRBJ2-7 medium-sized TRBV6-1 NA CASTKKGSASYEQYF TGTGCCAGCACAAAGAAGGGATCGGCGAGCTACGAGCAGTACTTC
TRBJ2-1 few TRBV11-2 NA CASGSNEQFF TGTGCCAGCGGTAGCAATGAGCAGTTCTTC
TRBJ1-2 few TRBV5-8 NA CASSPTGLSGYTF TGTGCCAGCAGCCCCACCGGTCTCAGCGGCTACACCTTC
TRBJ2-5 NA TRBV11-3 TRBD1 CASSRKGAGETQYF TGTGCCAGCAGCCGAAAGGGGGCAGGGGAGACCCAGTACTTC
TRBJ2-7 many TRBV3-1 TRBD1 CASSQDLGQDVYEQYF TGTGCCAGCAGCCAAGATTTAGGACAGGATGTCTACGAGCAGTACTTC
TRBJ2-7 medium-sized TRBV19 TRBD2 CASSILAGAYEQYF TGTGCCAGTAGTATATTAGCGGGAGCCTACGAGCAGTACTTC
TRBJ2-7 NA TRBV3-1 TRBD1 CASSQDGDRGPTYEQYF TGTGCCAGCAGCCAAGATGGAGACAGGGGGCCAACCTACGAGCAGTACTTC
TRBJ2-2 NA TRBV5-1 TRBD2 CASSTGGNTGELFF TGCGCCAGCAGCACGGGGGGGAACACCGGGGAGCTGTTTTTT
TRBJ1-6 few TRBV4-3 NA CASSQDTSLSSYNSPLHF TGCGCCAGCAGCCAAGATACAAGCCTAAGCTCCTATAATTCACCCCTCCACTTT
TRBJ2-3 many TRBV20-1 TRBD2 CSANPLASGADTQYF TGCAGTGCAAACCCACTAGCGAGCGGGGCAGATACGCAGTATTTT
TRBJ2-5 NA TRBV5-6 TRBD2 CASSPTVRGGGTQYF TGTGCCAGCAGCCCTACCGTTCGGGGCGGGGGGACCCAGTACTTC
TRBJ2-3 many TRBV27 TRBD1 CASRTGTVTDTQYF TGTGCCAGCAGAACCGGGACAGTAACAGATACGCAGTATTTT
TRBJ2-7 many TRBV20-1 NA CSASRGVPYEQYF TGCAGTGCTAGTCGCGGAGTACCCTACGAGCAGTACTTC